A selection of T cell receptor beta chains follows, all from one sample in a study of cytotoxic CD8 clonotypes in ibrutinib-treated CLL. Measured with immunoSEQ multiplex PCR; TCRdb has only the in-frame clones, and not every one. The table has about 300,000 clones, roughly 71% seen once. Sequencing was performed on PBMCs, taken after 36 months of ibrutinib treatment. The receptor set was obtained from a human donor with chronic lymphocytic leukemia. The CDR3 runs from the conserved cysteine through the conserved F or W. The D gene is left open where the match is weak. Some rows mark clone size as missing; the rest say once, few, many or name a class of expanded clone.

>TRBJ1-6|few|TRBV11-2|NA
CASRDQGYNSPLHF
TGTGCCAGCCGCGACCAGGGTTATAATTCACCCCTCCACTTT
>TRBJ1-5|NA|TRBV6-1|NA
CASSVRTGYSNQPQHF
TGTGCCAGCAGTGTCCGAACAGGTTATAGCAATCAGCCCCAGCATTTT
>TRBJ2-3|NA|TRBV5-1|TRBD1
CASSPGKTGGYTDTQYF
TGCGCCAGCAGCCCGGGAAAGACAGGGGGGTACACAGATACGCAGTATTTT
>TRBJ2-7|once|TRBV18|NA
CASSPKTGVHEQYF
TGTGCCAGCTCACCGAAGACAGGTGTCCACGAGCAGTACTTC
>TRBJ2-7|NA|TRBV5-7|TRBD1
CASSLERGHEQYF
TGTGCCAGCAGCTTGGAGAGGGGGCACGAGCAGTACTTC
>TRBJ2-7|few|TRBV10-2|TRBD2
CASSEGTSAEQYF
TGCGCCAGCAGTGAAGGGACTAGCGCCGAGCAGTACTTC
>TRBJ2-7|few|TRBV11-2|NA
CASSEPGLSSYEQYF
TGTGCCAGCAGCGAACCGGGACTGAGCTCCTACGAGCAGTACTTC
>TRBJ2-5|NA|TRBV27|TRBD2
CASIRRGAGGPETQYF
TGTGCCAGCATCCGCCGGGGGGCGGGAGGGCCAGAGACCCAGTACTTC
>TRBJ2-7|NA|TRBV27|TRBD2
CASSGTSGGVSRSYEQYF
TGTGCCAGCAGCGGGACTAGCGGAGGGGTAAGCCGCTCCTACGAGCAGTACTTC
>TRBJ2-7|NA|TRBV29-1|NA
CSVEDEGTSYEQYF
TGCAGCGTTGAAGATGAAGGGACCTCCTACGAGCAGTACTTC
>TRBJ2-3|NA|TRBV9|NA
CASSAMGGGQYF
TGTGCCAGCAGCGCCATGGGTGGGGGGCAGTATTTT
>TRBJ2-1|NA|TRBV6-4|TRBD1
CASHATGGGYNEQFF
TGTGCCAGCCATGCCACAGGGGGTGGATACAATGAGCAGTTCTTC
>TRBJ2-5|few|TRBV5-8|TRBD2
CASSLGLAFVQETQYF
TGTGCCAGCAGCCTGGGACTAGCATTTGTCCAAGAGACCCAGTACTTC
>TRBJ1-2|NA|TRBV2|NA
CASSVVEGNSGYTF
TGTGCCAGCAGTGTAGTAGAGGGGAATTCGGGCTACACCTTC
>TRBJ2-7|NA|TRBV5-1|NA
CASSLHYEQYF
TGCGCCAGCAGCTTGCACTACGAGCAGTACTTC
>TRBJ2-3|NA|TRBV4-2|TRBD1
CASSPGRGTGVGYTDTQYF
TGTGCCAGCAGCCCAGGTCGAGGGACAGGGGTCGGGTACACAGATACGCAGTATTTT
>TRBJ2-1|NA|TRBV5-4|NA
CASLAPYNEQFF
TGTGCCAGCCTTGCACCCTACAATGAGCAGTTCTTC
>TRBJ2-7|NA|TRBV5-1|NA
CASSGPVRDSWEQYF
TGCGCCAGCAGCGGACCTGTACGGGACTCCTGGGAGCAGTACTTC
>TRBJ1-4|NA|TRBV10-3|TRBD1
CATRGQGGKLFF
TGTGCCACCCGGGGACAGGGGGGAAAACTGTTTTTT
>TRBJ2-7|NA|TRBV6-5|NA
CASSYTYRGGEQYF
TGTGCCAGCAGTTACACTTACAGGGGAGGTGAGCAGTACTTC
>TRBJ2-3|NA|TRBV7-2|NA
CASSLVSGMVTDTQYF
TGTGCCAGCAGCTTAGTGTCAGGGATGGTAACAGATACGCAGTATTTT
>TRBJ2-7|NA|TRBV19|NA
CASRDNSYEQYF
TGTGCCAGTAGGGACAATTCCTACGAGCAGTACTTC
>TRBJ2-2|NA|TRBV13|NA
CASSPGLSPNTGELFF
TGTGCCAGCAGCCCCGGACTGTCTCCGAACACCGGGGAGCTGTTTTTT
>TRBJ2-5|NA|TRBV7-9|NA
CASSLSWVQETQYF
TGTGCCAGCAGCTTAAGTTGGGTACAAGAGACCCAGTACTTC
>TRBJ2-7|NA|TRBV4-1|TRBD2
CASSPHSGSTEQYF
TGCGCCAGCAGTCCCCATAGCGGGTCCACAGAGCAGTACTTC